Listed below are T cell receptor beta chains from one sample, sequenced in a study of blood T cell repertoires in COVID-19. TCRdb's copy holds only in-frame clones and misses some; the assay was immunoSEQ multiplex PCR. This table has about 210,000 clones, around 88% appearing once. The sequenced sample was peripheral blood. Receptors originate from a man aged 50-59 years with active or convalescent COVID-19. CDR3s include the opening cysteine and the closing phenylalanine or tryptophan. D genes are given only for firm matches. The listing skips clone size in some rows; elsewhere it reads once, few, many or a size class.

d_call,clone_size,v_call,cdr3_length,j_call,cdr3_nt,cdr3_aa
TRBD1,-,TRBV25-1,14,TRBJ1-2,TGTGCCAGCAGTGAATCTGGGACAGGGGTCGGCTACACCTTC,CASSESGTGVGYTF
-,-,TRBV5-4,14,TRBJ2-3,TGTGCCAGCAGCTTGGCCGCGGCAACAGATACGCAGTATTTT,CASSLAAATDTQYF
-,-,TRBV20-1,12,TRBJ1-5,TGCAGTGCTAGTTATAGCAATCAGCCCCAGCATTTT,CSASYSNQPQHF
TRBD1,-,TRBV5-1,15,TRBJ2-3,TGCGCCAGCAGCTCCGGGACAGGGCGGACAGATACGCAGTATTTT,CASSSGTGRTDTQYF
-,-,TRBV15,14,TRBJ1-1,TGTGCCACCAGCAGAGATCGTGCGGACACTGAAGCTTTCTTT,CATSRDRADTEAFF
-,-,TRBV4-3,13,TRBJ1-1,TGCGCCAGCAGCCAACTAGGACACTTTGAAGCTTTCTTT,CASSQLGHFEAFF
TRBD1,few,TRBV6-6,12,TRBJ2-7,TGTGCCAGCAGGCTGACAGGGGACGAGCAGTACTTC,CASRLTGDEQYF
TRBD1,once,TRBV15,13,TRBJ2-7,TGTGCCACCACCCGACAGGGGACCTACGAGCAGTACTTC,CATTRQGTYEQYF
TRBD2,-,TRBV30,13,TRBJ2-3,TGTGCCTGGGGTCGGACTAGCGGAGATACGCAGTATTTT,CAWGRTSGDTQYF
-,-,TRBV7-9,11,TRBJ1-2,TGTGCCAGCAGAAATACCACAGTCTACACCTTC,CASRNTTVYTF
-,few,TRBV10-1,13,TRBJ1-6,TGCGCCAGCAGCCCGGGGGGGAATTCACCCCTCCACTTT,CASSPGGNSPLHF
-,-,TRBV5-1,17,TRBJ2-2,TGCGCCAGCAGCTTGGCCACAGGGTCGAAAAACACCGGGGAGCTGTTTTTT,CASSLATGSKNTGELFF
TRBD1,-,TRBV30,16,TRBJ2-3,TGTGCCTGGACCAGCTTCGGACAGGGACTCACAGATACGCAGTATTTT,CAWTSFGQGLTDTQYF
TRBD1,-,TRBV20-1,13,TRBJ1-2,TGCAGTGCTAGTAGACAGGGCCTCTATGGCTACACCTTC,CSASRQGLYGYTF
-,-,TRBV5-4,15,TRBJ2-3,TGTGCCAGCAGCTTATCGAACAGAGCCACAGATACGCAGTATTTT,CASSLSNRATDTQYF
TRBD1,-,TRBV6-5,14,TRBJ2-1,TGTGCCAGCGCGCAGGGGGCTTTCAACAATGAGCAGTTCTTC,CASAQGAFNNEQFF
TRBD1,-,TRBV19,15,TRBJ2-6,TGTGCCAGTAGAATAGACAGGGCTGGGGCCAACGTCCTGACTTTC,CASRIDRAGANVLTF
-,-,TRBV5-1,13,TRBJ1-2,TGCGCCAGCAGCGAAGCGGGGGACTATGGCTACACCTTC,CASSEAGDYGYTF
-,-,TRBV19,13,TRBJ1-4,TGTGCCAGTAGGACAGCCCCCGAGGGAGGACTGTTTTTT,CASRTAPEGGLFF
TRBD2,-,TRBV5-6,17,TRBJ2-5,TGTGCCAGCAGCGTCAGGGGCCGACTAGCGGGGTGGGAGACCCAGTACTTC,CASSVRGRLAGWETQYF
-,-,TRBV5-1,15,TRBJ1-1,TGCGCCAGCAGCTTGGGACAGGCTATGAACACTGAAGCTTTCTTT,CASSLGQAMNTEAFF
-,-,TRBV19,12,TRBJ2-1,TGTGCCAGTAGTATAGTAGGGACAGAGCAGTTCTTC,CASSIVGTEQFF